The clone carrying this TCR beta chain occurred a few times. Its antigen is unidentified. The sample comes from a study of cytomegalovirus exposure and HLA in healthy donors. Primers included in the PCR were 60 Vbeta and 13 Jbeta primers. Produced via immunoSEQ multiplex PCR; TCRdb's table is partial and in-frame only. This table has about 180,000 clones, just over 70% appearing once. Broader study findings: DRB1 had the most TCR associations and HLA-C the fewest, a later analysis found, with rates varying by HLA locus.

The CDR3 is 12 residues long. Trimming left V 0 bases short and J 7 bases short, with 6 bases between. Germline loops: CDR1 LGHNA, CDR2 YSLEER. This sequence joins TRBV4-3 and TRBJ1-2; D not certain. The sequence derives from a human donor in good health. The material sequenced was PBMCs. The chain's CDR3 is CASSQDPCGYTF. Written as DNA, the CDR3 is TGCGCCAGCAGCCAAGACCCGTGTGGCTACACCTTC.